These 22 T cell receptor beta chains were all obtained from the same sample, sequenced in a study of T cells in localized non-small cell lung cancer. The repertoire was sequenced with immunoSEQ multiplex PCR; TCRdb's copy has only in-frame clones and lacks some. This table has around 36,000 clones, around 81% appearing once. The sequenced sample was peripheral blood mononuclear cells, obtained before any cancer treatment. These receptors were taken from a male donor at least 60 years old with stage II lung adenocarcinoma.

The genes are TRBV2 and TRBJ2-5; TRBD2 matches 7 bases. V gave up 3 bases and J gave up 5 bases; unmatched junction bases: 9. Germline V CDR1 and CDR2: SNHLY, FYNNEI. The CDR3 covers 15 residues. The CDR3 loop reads CASSDLGRAFETQYF. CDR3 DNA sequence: TGTGCCAGCAGTGATCTAGGGAGGGCCTTTGAGACCCAGTACTTC. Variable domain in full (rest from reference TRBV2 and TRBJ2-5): EPEVTQTPSHQVTQMGQEVILRCVPISNHLYFYWYRQILGQKVEFLVSFYNNEISEKSEIFDDQFSVERPDGSNFTLKIRSTKLEDSAMYFCASSDLGRAFETQYFGPGTRLLVL.

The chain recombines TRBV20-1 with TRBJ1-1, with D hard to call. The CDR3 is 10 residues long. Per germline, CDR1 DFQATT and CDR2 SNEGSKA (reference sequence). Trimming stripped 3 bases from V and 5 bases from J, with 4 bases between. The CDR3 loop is CSARATEAFF. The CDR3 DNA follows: TGCAGTGCTAGGGCGACTGAAGCTTTCTTT.

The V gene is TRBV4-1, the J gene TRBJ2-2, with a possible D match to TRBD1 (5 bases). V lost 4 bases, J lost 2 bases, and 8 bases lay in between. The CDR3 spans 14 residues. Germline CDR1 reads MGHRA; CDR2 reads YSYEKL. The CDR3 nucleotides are TGCGCCAGCAGCCTGACAGAAAACACCGGGGAGCTGTTTTTT. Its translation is CASSLTENTGELFF.

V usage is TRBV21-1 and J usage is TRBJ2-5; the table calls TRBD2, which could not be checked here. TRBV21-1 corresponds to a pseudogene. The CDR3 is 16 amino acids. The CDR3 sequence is CASSSTPPEHQETQYF. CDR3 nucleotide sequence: TGTGCCAGCAGCTCAACTCCTCCGGAGCACCAAGAGACCCAGTACTTC.

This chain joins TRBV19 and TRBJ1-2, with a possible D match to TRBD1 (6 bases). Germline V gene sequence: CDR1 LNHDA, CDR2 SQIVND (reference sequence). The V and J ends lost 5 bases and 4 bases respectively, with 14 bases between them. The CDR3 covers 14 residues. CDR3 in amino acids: CASSARTAAYGYTF. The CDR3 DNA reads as TGTGCCAGTAGTGCCAGGACAGCAGCCTATGGCTACACCTTC.

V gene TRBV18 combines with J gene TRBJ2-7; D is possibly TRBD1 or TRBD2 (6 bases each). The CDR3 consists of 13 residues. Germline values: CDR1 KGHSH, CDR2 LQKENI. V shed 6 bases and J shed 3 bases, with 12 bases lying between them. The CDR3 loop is CASSRDNGYEQYF. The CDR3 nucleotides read TGTGCCAGCTCGCGGGACAATGGCTACGAGCAGTACTTC.

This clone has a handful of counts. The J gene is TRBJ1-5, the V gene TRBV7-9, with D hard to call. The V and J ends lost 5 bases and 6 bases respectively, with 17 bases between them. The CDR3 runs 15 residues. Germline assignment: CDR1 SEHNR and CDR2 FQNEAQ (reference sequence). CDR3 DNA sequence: TGTGCCAGCAGCCCCCATGCCCCTGGTGGTCAGCCCCAGCATTTT. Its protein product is CASSPHAPGGQPQHF.

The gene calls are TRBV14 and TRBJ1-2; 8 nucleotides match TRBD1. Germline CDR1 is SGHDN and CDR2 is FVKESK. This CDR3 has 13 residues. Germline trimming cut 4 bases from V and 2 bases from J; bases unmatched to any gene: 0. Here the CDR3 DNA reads TGTGCCAGCAGCCGGGACAGGAACTATGGCTACACCTTC. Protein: CASSRDRNYGYTF.

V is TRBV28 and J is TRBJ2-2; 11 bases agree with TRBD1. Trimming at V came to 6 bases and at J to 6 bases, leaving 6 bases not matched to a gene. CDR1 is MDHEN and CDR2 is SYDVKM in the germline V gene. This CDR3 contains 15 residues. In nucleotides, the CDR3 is TGTGCCAGCAGCGGACAGGGGGCAGGTTCCGGGGAGCTGTTTTTT. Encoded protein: CASSGQGAGSGELFF. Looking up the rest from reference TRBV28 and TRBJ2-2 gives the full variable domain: DVKVTQSSRYLVKRTGEKVFLECVQDMDHENMFWYRQDPGLGLRLIYFSYDVKMKEKGDIPEGYSVSREKKERFSLILESASTNQTSMYLCASSGQGAGSGELFFGEGSRLTVL.

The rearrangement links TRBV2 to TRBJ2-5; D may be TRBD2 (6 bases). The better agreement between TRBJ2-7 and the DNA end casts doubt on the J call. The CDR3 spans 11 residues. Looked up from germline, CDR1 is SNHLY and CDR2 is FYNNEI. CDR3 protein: CASRGRREQYF. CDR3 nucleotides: TGTGCCAGCAGAGGGAGGCGCGAGCAGTACTTC.

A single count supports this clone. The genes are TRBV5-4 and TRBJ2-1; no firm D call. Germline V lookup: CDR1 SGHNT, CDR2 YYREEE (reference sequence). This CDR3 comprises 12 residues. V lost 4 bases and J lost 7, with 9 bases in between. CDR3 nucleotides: TGTGCCAGCAGCCGGACCGCAAATGAGCAGTTCTTC. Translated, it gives CASSRTANEQFF.

CDR3 region: CASSPWTSGRAADTQYF. Here the CDR3 DNA reads TGTGCCAGCAGCCCCTGGACTAGCGGGAGGGCGGCAGATACGCAGTATTTT. This chain links TRBV13 with TRBJ2-3, with TRBD2 matching 15 bases. The V and J ends lost 5 bases and 4 bases, in that order; junction bases with no gene match: 7. There are 17 residues in the CDR3. Germline assignment: CDR1 PRHDT and CDR2 FYEKMQ (reference sequence).

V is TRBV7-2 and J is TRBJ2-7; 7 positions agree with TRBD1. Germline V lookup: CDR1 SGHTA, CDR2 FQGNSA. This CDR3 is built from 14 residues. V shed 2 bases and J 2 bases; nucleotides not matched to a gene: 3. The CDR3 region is CASSLQGVPYEQYF. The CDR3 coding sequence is TGTGCCAGCAGCTTACAGGGGGTACCCTACGAGCAGTACTTC.

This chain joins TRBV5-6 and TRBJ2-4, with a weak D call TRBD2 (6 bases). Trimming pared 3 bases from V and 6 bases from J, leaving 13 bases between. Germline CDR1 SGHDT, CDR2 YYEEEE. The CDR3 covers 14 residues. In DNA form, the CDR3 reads TGTGCCAGCAGCTCGCCGGGGGTGAGAAACATTCAGTACTTC. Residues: CASSSPGVRNIQYF.

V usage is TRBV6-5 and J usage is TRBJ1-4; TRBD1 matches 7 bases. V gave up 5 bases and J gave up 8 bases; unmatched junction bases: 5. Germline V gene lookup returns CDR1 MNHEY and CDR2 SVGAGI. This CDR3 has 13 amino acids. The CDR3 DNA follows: TGTGCCAGCAGTATTACGACAGGGGAAAAACTGTTTTTT. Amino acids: CASSITTGEKLFF.

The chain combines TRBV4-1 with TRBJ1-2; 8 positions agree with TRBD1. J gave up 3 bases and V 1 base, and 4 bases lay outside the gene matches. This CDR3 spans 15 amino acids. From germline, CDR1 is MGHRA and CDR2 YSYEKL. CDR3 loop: CASSQARTGYYGYTF. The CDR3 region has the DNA TGCGCCAGCAGCCAAGCAAGGACAGGGTACTATGGCTACACCTTC.

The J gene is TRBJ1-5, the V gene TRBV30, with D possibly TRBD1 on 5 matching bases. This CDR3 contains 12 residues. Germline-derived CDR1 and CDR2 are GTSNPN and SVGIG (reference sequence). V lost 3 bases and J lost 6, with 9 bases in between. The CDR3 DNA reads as TGTGCCTGGAGGCACGGGGGTCAGCCCCAGCATTTT. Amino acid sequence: CAWRHGGQPQHF.

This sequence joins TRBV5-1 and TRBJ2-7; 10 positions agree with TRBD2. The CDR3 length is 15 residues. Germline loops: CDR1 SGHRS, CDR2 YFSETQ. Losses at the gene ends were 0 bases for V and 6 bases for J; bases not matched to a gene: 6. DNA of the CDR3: TGCGCCAGCAGCTTGGAGGCTAGCGGGAGTGTCGAGCAGTACTTC. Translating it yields CASSLEASGSVEQYF.

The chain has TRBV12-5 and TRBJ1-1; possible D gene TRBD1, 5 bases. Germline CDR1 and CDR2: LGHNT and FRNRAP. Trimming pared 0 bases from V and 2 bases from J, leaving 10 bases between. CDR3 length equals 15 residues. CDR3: CASGLVGGANTEAFF. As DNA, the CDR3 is TGTGCTAGTGGTTTGGTAGGAGGGGCCAACACTGAAGCTTTCTTT. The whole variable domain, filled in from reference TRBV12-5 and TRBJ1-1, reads DARVTQTPRHKVTEMGQEVTMRCQPILGHNTVFWYRQTMMQGLELLAYFRNRAPLDDSGMPKDRFSAEMPDATLATLKIQPSEPRDSAVYFCASGLVGGANTEAFFGQGTRLTVV.

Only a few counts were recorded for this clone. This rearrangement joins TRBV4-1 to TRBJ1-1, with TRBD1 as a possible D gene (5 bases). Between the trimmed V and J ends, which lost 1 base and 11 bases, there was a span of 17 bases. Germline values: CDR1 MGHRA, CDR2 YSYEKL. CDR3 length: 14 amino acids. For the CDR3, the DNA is TGCGCCAGCAGCCAAGCGGGGGGACTGGGGATGGCTTTCTTT. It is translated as CASSQAGGLGMAFF.

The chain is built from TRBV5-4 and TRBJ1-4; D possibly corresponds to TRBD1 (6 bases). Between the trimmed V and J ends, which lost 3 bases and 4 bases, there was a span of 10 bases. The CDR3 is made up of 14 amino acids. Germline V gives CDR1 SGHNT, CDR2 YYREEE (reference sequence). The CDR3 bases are TGTGCCAGCAGCTCCCGGGGGCATAATGAAAAACTGTTTTTT. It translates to CASSSRGHNEKLFF. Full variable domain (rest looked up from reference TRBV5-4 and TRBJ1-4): ETGVTQSPTHLIKTRGQQVTLRCSSQSGHNTVSWYQQALGQGPQFIFQYYREEENGRGNFPPRFSGLQFPNYSSELNVNALELDDSALYLCASSSRGHNEKLFFGSGTQLSVL.

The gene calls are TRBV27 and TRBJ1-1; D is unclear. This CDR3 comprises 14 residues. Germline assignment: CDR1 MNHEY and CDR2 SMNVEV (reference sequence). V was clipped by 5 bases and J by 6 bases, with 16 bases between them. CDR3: CASSPALTMPEAFF. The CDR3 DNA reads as TGTGCCAGCAGTCCCGCCCTGACGATGCCTGAAGCTTTCTTT.